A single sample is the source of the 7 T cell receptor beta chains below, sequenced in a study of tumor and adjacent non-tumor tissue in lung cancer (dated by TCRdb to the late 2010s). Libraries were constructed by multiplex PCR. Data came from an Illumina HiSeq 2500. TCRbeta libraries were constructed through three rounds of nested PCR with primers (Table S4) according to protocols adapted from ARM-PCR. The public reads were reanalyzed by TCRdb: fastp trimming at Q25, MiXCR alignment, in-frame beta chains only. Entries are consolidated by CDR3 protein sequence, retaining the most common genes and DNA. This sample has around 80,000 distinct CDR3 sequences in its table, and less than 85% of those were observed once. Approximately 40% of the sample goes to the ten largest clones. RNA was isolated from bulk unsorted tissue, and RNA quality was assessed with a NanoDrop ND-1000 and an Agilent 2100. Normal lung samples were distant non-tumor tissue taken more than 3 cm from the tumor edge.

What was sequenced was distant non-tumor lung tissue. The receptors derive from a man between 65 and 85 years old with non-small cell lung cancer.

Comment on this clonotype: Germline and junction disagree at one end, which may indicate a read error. The CDR3 is CASSSGVGTGELFF. The CDR3 DNA reads TGTGCCAGCAGTTCAGGGGTGGGGACCGGGGAACTGTTTTTT. The V and J genes are TRBV6-5 and TRBJ2-2, with a tentative D call TRBD1 (6 bases). Germline-derived CDR1 and CDR2 are MNHEY and SVGAGI. There are 14 residues in the CDR3.

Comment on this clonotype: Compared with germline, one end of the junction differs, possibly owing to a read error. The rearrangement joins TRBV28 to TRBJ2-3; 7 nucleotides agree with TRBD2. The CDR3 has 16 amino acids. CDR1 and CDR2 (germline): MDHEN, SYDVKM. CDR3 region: CASSFFSGKGTDTQYF. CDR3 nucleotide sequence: TGTGCCAGCAGTTTCTTCAGCGGGAAAGGAACAGATACGCAATATTTT.

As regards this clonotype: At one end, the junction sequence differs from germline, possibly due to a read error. CDR3 sequence (DNA): TGTGCCAGCAATTCCGCCGGGACAGGGTTCCCACAAGAGACCCACTACTTC. Translated: CASNSAGTGFPQETHYF. V gene TRBV6-5 combines with J gene TRBJ2-5; TRBD1 aligns across 9 bases. Germline V CDR1 and CDR2: MNHEY, SVGAGI. This CDR3 is 17 amino acids long.

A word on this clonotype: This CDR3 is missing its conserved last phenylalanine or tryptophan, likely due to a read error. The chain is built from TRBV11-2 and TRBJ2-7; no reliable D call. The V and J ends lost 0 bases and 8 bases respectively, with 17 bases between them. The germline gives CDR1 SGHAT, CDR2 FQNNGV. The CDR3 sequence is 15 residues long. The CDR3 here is CASSLDQVGRYKQYI. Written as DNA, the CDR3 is TGTGCCAGCAGCTTAGACCAAGTGGGCAGGTACAAGCAGTACATC.

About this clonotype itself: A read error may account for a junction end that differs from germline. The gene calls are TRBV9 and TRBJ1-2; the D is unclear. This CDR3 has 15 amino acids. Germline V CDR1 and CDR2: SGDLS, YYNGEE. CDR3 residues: CVSSVAESIHYGYTF. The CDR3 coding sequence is TGTGTCAGCAGCGTAGCGGAGTCCATTCACTATGGCTACACCTTC.

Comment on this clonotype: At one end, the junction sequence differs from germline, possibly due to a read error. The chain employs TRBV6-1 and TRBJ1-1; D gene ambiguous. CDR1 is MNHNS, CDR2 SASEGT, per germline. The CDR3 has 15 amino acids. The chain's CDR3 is CASSEGSRINTKAFF. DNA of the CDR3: TGTGCCAGCAGTGAGGGGAGCAGGATTAACACTAAAGCTTTCTTT.

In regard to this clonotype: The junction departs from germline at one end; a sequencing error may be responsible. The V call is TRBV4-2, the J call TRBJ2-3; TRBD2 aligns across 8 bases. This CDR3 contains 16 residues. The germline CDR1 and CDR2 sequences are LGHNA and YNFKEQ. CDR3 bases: TGTGCCAGTAGCCTTTTGGGTAGCGGGACGGATGATACGCAGTATTTT. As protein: CASSLLGSGTDDTQYF.